The clone carrying this TCR beta chain came up a few times. Its antigen remains unknown. This specimen comes from a study of graft-versus-host responses after intestinal transplantation. Whole-study context: As for transplant type, recipients had multivisceral, liver-intestinal, or isolated intestinal grafts. Every recipient had anti-thymocyte globulin induction and two to four years of tacrolimus plus steroids.

This CDR3 spans 13 amino acids. The germline gives CDR1 SNHLY, CDR2 FYNNEI. Trimming cost V 4 bases and J 7 bases, with 13 bases left between them. Only in-frame clones appear in the TCRdb table, and some are missing; sequencing was by immunoSEQ multiplex PCR. The table records roughly 100,000 clones, roughly 90% of them present only once. Study observations and caveats: Detection of GvH clones occurred in recipient marrow, and some had their first appearance in ileum or blood. Early after transplant, HvG clones declined as circulating GvH clones peaked.

The chain uses TRBV2 and TRBJ1-2; no clear D gene. Sequenced material: unstimulated CD8+ T cells sorted from spleen or lymph node cells, taken before transplant. The sequence came from a human donor who was the organ donor for an intestinal transplant. Here the CDR3 DNA reads TGTGCCAGCAGTGCTGGAACGACTGGTGGCTACACCTTC. It yields the protein CASSAGTTGGYTF.